What follows is one T cell receptor (beta chain) and its context. Its antigen is undetermined. This specimen comes from a study of T cell responses to AZD1222 COVID-19 vaccine. The CDR3 totals 13 residues. V was trimmed by 6 bases and J by 0 bases, leaving 7 bases between them. Germline assignment: CDR1 KGHSH and CDR2 LQKENI. Profiled with immunoSEQ multiplex PCR; TCRdb holds only in-frame clones, not every one. The sample lists roughly 120,000 clones; about 89% were seen once. Study findings and constraints: White British people made up most donors, females outnumbered males, and clonal diversity was possibly underestimated.

The rearrangement joins TRBV18 to TRBJ2-3; D is unclear. This TCR was sampled from an adult in good health. The input for sequencing was peripheral blood, taken on day 0 of AZD1222 vaccination. The CDR3 is CASSLGSTDTQYF. The DNA of the CDR3 is TGTGCCAGCTCCCTCGGTAGCACAGATACGCAGTATTTT.